The clone carrying this T cell receptor beta chain was seen a few times. Its antigen remains unknown. Germline V gene data show CDR1 as MNHEY and CDR2 as SMNVEV (reference sequence). This CDR3 contains 14 residues. Trimming took 4 bases from V and 8 from J; bases not matched to a gene: 10. Stated treatment: 10-day PBMC culture with coronavirus spike peptide pools or control peptides (ViraFEST assay). For ViraFEST, peptide pools expanded antigen-specific T cells, after which the TCRs were sequenced. These data belong to a study of vaccination and CD4 T cells after COVID-19. Study overall: The convalescents comprised six males and four females, two of them Hispanic. Investigators stimulated cells with overlapping spike peptides drawn from SARS-CoV-2, HCoV-NL63, HCoV-OC43 and HCoV-229E.

With the Oncomine TCR Beta short-read assay, DNA from cultured CD4+ T cells was sequenced. TCRdb reprocessed the PCR reads via MiXCR and lists one record per CDR3 protein. The sample has roughly 10,000 distinct CDR3 sequences; roughly 27% are singletons. Findings of the study overall: Detection of a median around 86% of reactive clones in convalescent patients was confined to the period after vaccination.

The receptor's source is a human donor who had recovered from COVID-19. Sequenced material: CD4+ T cells from blood, cultured in vitro, taken after SARS-CoV-2 vaccination. This sequence joins TRBV27 and TRBJ1-1; 7 nucleotides agree with TRBD1. The CDR3 is CASSSLGWDSEAFF. The CDR3 bases are TGTGCCAGCAGTTCCCTCGGTTGGGACAGCGAAGCTTTCTTT.